The present T cell receptor beta chain was sequenced within a study of graft-versus-host responses after intestinal transplantation. Study-wide context: Each patient got anti-thymocyte globulin induction, then tacrolimus and steroids for roughly 3 years.

Method: immunoSEQ multiplex PCR; TCRdb's copy keeps in-frame clones and lacks some. The top ten hold around 0.2% of the sample, which has 130,000 or so clones, around nine tenths seen once. Overall study results and limits: Recipient marrow showed GvH clones, some seen first in ileum or blood.

In the case of this clone: Antigen: not known.

J lost 8 bases, V lost 4 bases, and 28 bases had no gene match. The germline gives CDR1 MDHEN, CDR2 SYDVKM. The CDR3 spans 21 residues. The starting material was unstimulated CD4+ T cells sorted from spleen or lymph node cells, obtained before intestinal transplant. This rearrangement joins TRBV28 to TRBJ1-4; 7 bases agree with TRBD1. This sequence was found in a human donor who received an intestinal transplant. CDR3 sequence reads: CASSSIMWGLGRGNIWEKLFF. The CDR3 DNA follows: TGTGCCAGCAGTTCCATAATGTGGGGGTTGGGCAGGGGGAATATTTGGGAAAAACTGTTTTTT.